This T cell receptor (beta chain) was recovered during a study of cytomegalovirus exposure and HLA in healthy donors. Concerning this clone itself: Its cognate antigen is unknown.

Study results and caveats: In a later analysis, an Asian-associated ancestry cluster reportedly showed fewer N-insertions than the roughly 730-donor mean. The classifier was said to identify cytomegalovirus status with high specificity and sensitivity.

This CDR3 is 13 amino acids long. Germline V gene lookup returns CDR1 SGHTA and CDR2 FQGNSA. V was pared by 1 base and J by 3 bases, with 7 bases between. The primer mix had 60 Vbeta and 13 Jbeta primers. The method was immunoSEQ multiplex PCR; TCRdb's version includes in-frame clones alone and lacks a portion of them. This sample has over 150,000 clones, with around 77% found just once. Sequencing input: PBMCs. The rearrangement uses TRBV7-2 and TRBJ2-7; D might be TRBD1 (6 bases). The receptor comes from a woman aged 25 to 39 in good health and CMV-seronegative. The CDR3 nucleotides read TGTGCCAGCAGCTTAGACAGGGTCTACGAGCAGTACTTC. It yields the protein CASSLDRVYEQYF. Full variable domain (outside the CDR3, taken from reference TRBV7-2 and TRBJ2-7): GAGVSQSPSNKVTEKGKDVELRCDPISGHTALYWYRQSLGQGLEFLIYFQGNSAPDKSGLPSDRFSAERTGGSVSTLTIQRTQQEDSAVYLCASSLDRVYEQYFGPGTRLTVT.